This paragraph reports one TCR beta chain. Its specificity is unknown. A much larger clone differs by one base, so this may be a read error. The germline CDR1 and CDR2 sequences are SGDLS and YYNGEE. The CDR3 is 15 residues long. The sample comes from a study of blood T cells in healthy people across ages. General study results and limits: Without sorted subsets, naive and antigen-experienced compartments could not be conclusively compared.

Then a second PCR, running roughly 7 to 11 cycles, was carried out with a sample-barcoded 5' primer and a J-beta primer mix. From the 5' RACE reads, TCRdb called clonotypes with MiXCR, one entry per CDR3 protein. The table lists roughly 1.6 million distinct CDR3 sequences, about 32% of them singletons. The sequence was collected from a woman in her 30s in good health. The sequencing sample was made of blood. The chain combines TRBV9 with TRBJ2-4; a possible D gene is TRBD1 (6 bases). The J call may be in error: the DNA end matches TRBJ2-7 better. In DNA form, the CDR3 reads TGTGCCAGCAGCACCCACGACACAGGGTTCAACGAGCAGTACTTC. Translating gives CASSTHDTGFNEQYF.